The rows below give T cell receptor beta chains drawn from one sample of a study of cytomegalovirus exposure and HLA in healthy donors. Repertoires were generated with immunoSEQ multiplex PCR, while TCRdb's copy carries only in-frame clones and drops some. The data hold more than 85,000 clones, with 70% to 80% observed a single time. Material: PBMCs. The origin of the receptors is a man aged 30 to 45 in good health and CMV-seronegative. The CDR3 runs from the conserved cysteine through the conserved F or W. A D gene is named only where the DNA matches it firmly. Not all rows give a size; the values are once, few, many and, for expanded clones, a class.

j_gene | v_gene | abundance | d_gene | CDR3aa | CDR3nt
TRBJ1-2 | TRBV7-9 | . | . | CASSTQNYGYTF | TGTGCCAGCAGCACCCAGAACTATGGCTACACCTTC
TRBJ2-7 | TRBV28 | . | . | CASREILGEQYF | TGTGCCAGCCGCGAAATCCTCGGCGAGCAGTACTTC
TRBJ2-3 | TRBV27 | . | . | CASMSAGTRHTQYF | TGTGCCAGCATGTCCGCGGGTACCCGACATACGCAGTATTTT
TRBJ1-1 | TRBV30 | . | TRBD1 | CAWSTDRQGEAFF | TGTGCCTGGAGTACAGACCGACAGGGGGAAGCTTTCTTT
TRBJ2-7 | TRBV5-6 | few | . | CASSLGRTYEQYF | TGTGCCAGCAGCTTGGGCAGAACCTACGAGCAGTACTTC
TRBJ1-2 | TRBV28 | once | TRBD1 | CASSKTGEYGYTF | TGTGCCAGCAGTAAGACAGGGGAATATGGCTACACCTTC
TRBJ2-2 | TRBV19 | . | . | CASIRTTNTGELFF | TGTGCCAGTATTAGGACTACGAACACCGGGGAGCTGTTTTTT
TRBJ2-7 | TRBV10-1 | . | TRBD2 | CASSGTSDEQYF | TGCGCCAGCAGCGGGACTAGCGACGAGCAGTACTTC
TRBJ2-2 | TRBV7-9 | . | TRBD2 | CASSRLAGAGELFF | TGTGCCAGCAGCCGGTTAGCGGGAGCAGGGGAGCTGTTTTTT
TRBJ2-2 | TRBV7-2 | . | . | CASSPYPRGELFF | TGTGCCAGCAGCCCATATCCGAGGGGGGAGCTGTTTTTT
TRBJ1-4 | TRBV14 | few | . | CASSQDGAPATNEKLFF | TGTGCCAGCAGCCAAGATGGAGCCCCTGCAACTAATGAAAAACTGTTTTTT
TRBJ2-7 | TRBV7-2 | . | . | CASSLPLEQYF | TGTGCCAGCAGCTTACCCCTCGAGCAGTACTTC
TRBJ1-2 | TRBV6-5 | . | . | CASSYVGDGYTF | TGTGCCAGCAGTTACGTGGGCGATGGCTACACCTTC
TRBJ2-3 | TRBV4-3 | . | . | CASSQGGAPRNTDTQYF | TGCGCCAGCAGCCAGGGGGGGGCCCCCAGGAACACAGATACGCAGTATTTT
TRBJ2-6 | TRBV7-2 | . | . | CASSSQVNSGANVLTF | TGTGCCAGCAGCTCCCAGGTTAACTCTGGGGCCAACGTCCTGACTTTC
TRBJ1-5 | TRBV6-5 | . | . | CASRPGGREGQPQHF | TGTGCCAGCAGGCCGGGGGGCAGGGAAGGTCAGCCCCAGCATTTT
TRBJ1-3 | TRBV5-1 | once | . | CASSPTGLGNTIYF | TGCGCCAGCAGCCCCACAGGGCTCGGAAACACCATATATTTT
TRBJ2-3 | TRBV7-2 | once | TRBD2 | CASSFIGAGGRTDTQYF | TGTGCCAGCAGCTTTATTGGCGCGGGGGGCCGCACAGATACGCAGTATTTT
TRBJ2-3 | TRBV5-1 | . | . | CASSLGDPVDTQYF | TGCGCCAGCAGCTTAGGAGACCCCGTTGATACGCAGTATTTT
TRBJ2-7 | TRBV2 | once | TRBD1 | CASTRDREYEQYF | TGTGCCAGCACAAGGGACAGGGAGTACGAGCAGTACTTC
TRBJ2-7 | TRBV19 | . | . | CASSDKLEQYF | TGTGCCAGTAGTGATAAACTCGAGCAGTACTTC
TRBJ1-6 | TRBV6-1 | . | TRBD1 | CASSLGQGRDSPLHF | TGTGCCAGCAGCCTAGGACAGGGAAGGGATTCACCCCTCCACTTT
TRBJ1-5 | TRBV7-2 | . | . | CASSRGQYQPQHF | TGTGCCAGCAGCCGAGGACAGTATCAGCCCCAGCATTTT
TRBJ2-1 | TRBV2 | many | TRBD1 | CASRSRGHEQFF | TGTGCCAGCAGGTCTAGGGGGCATGAGCAGTTCTTC
TRBJ1-3 | TRBV5-1 | few | . | CASSLVLQSSGNTIYF | TGCGCCAGCAGCTTGGTATTACAGAGCTCTGGAAACACCATATATTTT
TRBJ2-7 | TRBV18 | . | TRBD2 | CASSPAAGGLYEQYF | TGTGCCAGCTCACCAGCGGCGGGAGGCCTATACGAGCAGTACTTC
TRBJ2-3 | TRBV6-6 | . | TRBD2 | CASSYGGDRDTQYF | TGTGCCAGCAGTTATGGGGGGGATAGAGATACGCAGTATTTT
TRBJ2-7 | TRBV6-5 | few | TRBD2 | CASSSRSSGSSYEQYF | TGTGCCAGCAGTTCCCGGAGTAGCGGGAGCTCCTACGAGCAGTACTTC
TRBJ2-4 | TRBV7-9 | . | TRBD1 | CASSLGGQGDKNIQYF | TGTGCCAGCAGCTTAGGGGGACAGGGAGACAAAAACATTCAGTACTTC
TRBJ1-2 | TRBV27 | . | . | CASSRTGLANYGYTF | TGTGCCAGCAGCCGAACAGGGCTAGCTAACTATGGCTACACCTTC
TRBJ2-3 | TRBV7-3 | . | TRBD2 | CASSPMGLAGASGTQYF | TGTGCCAGCAGCCCCATGGGACTAGCGGGAGCCAGTGGGACGCAGTATTTT
TRBJ2-7 | TRBV6-5 | few | . | CASSYHSYEQYF | TGTGCCAGCAGTTACCACTCCTACGAGCAGTACTTC
TRBJ2-7 | TRBV19 | . | TRBD1 | CASSRDRDYEQYF | TGTGCCAGTAGTAGGGACAGGGACTACGAGCAGTACTTC
TRBJ2-3 | TRBV5-8 | . | TRBD1 | CASKGTVDTDTQYF | TGTGCCAGCAAAGGGACAGTCGACACAGATACGCAGTATTTT
TRBJ2-3 | TRBV5-4 | few | . | CASSFGASTDTQYF | TGTGCCAGCAGCTTTGGGGCTTCCACAGATACGCAGTATTTT
TRBJ2-1 | TRBV5-1 | . | TRBD2 | CASSLDGVGGYNEQFF | TGCGCCAGCAGCTTGGATGGGGTCGGGGGGTACAATGAGCAGTTCTTC
TRBJ1-4 | TRBV4-1 | . | TRBD1 | CASSQEGTGGEKLFF | TGCGCCAGCAGCCAAGAAGGGACAGGGGGCGAAAAACTGTTTTTT
TRBJ2-5 | TRBV5-4 | . | TRBD1 | CASSSITGEGTQYF | TGTGCCAGCAGCTCGATTACAGGGGAAGGGACCCAGTACTTC
TRBJ1-5 | TRBV7-6 | . | TRBD1 | CASSSGQGDNQPQHF | TGTGCCAGCAGCTCGGGACAGGGGGACAATCAGCCCCAGCATTTT
TRBJ1-2 | TRBV29-1 | . | TRBD1 | CSVDRGLDYGYTF | TGCAGCGTCGACAGGGGGCTAGACTATGGCTACACCTTC
TRBJ2-3 | TRBV7-2 | . | TRBD2 | CASSLTSGSDTQYF | TGTGCCAGCAGCCTCACTAGCGGGAGCGATACGCAGTATTTT
TRBJ1-5 | TRBV27 | . | . | CASSLSFGLNQPQHF | TGTGCCAGCAGTTTATCTTTCGGTCTCAATCAGCCCCAGCATTTT
TRBJ1-1 | TRBV2 | . | TRBD1 | CASIPNRGGNTEAFF | TGTGCCAGCATTCCCAACAGGGGAGGGAACACTGAAGCTTTCTTT
TRBJ2-7 | TRBV7-2 | . | TRBD2 | CASSLGSPGGSPYEQYF | TGTGCCAGCAGCTTAGGCTCCCCCGGGGGGTCCCCTTACGAGCAGTACTTC
TRBJ2-5 | TRBV5-6 | . | TRBD1 | CASSPTGSYQETQYF | TGTGCCAGCAGCCCGACAGGGTCCTATCAAGAGACCCAGTACTTC
TRBJ2-7 | TRBV4-1 | . | TRBD2 | CASSQAGGAYEQYF | TGCGCCAGCAGCCAAGCGGGGGGGGCCTACGAGCAGTACTTC
TRBJ1-1 | TRBV10-3 | . | . | CAISELQGRDTEAFF | TGTGCCATCAGTGAGTTACAGGGTCGGGACACTGAAGCTTTCTTT
TRBJ2-3 | TRBV27 | . | . | CASSFLVSGSGADTQYF | TGTGCCAGCAGTTTCCTCGTTAGTGGGAGCGGAGCAGATACGCAGTATTTT
TRBJ2-7 | TRBV5-1 | . | TRBD1 | CASSSGTGDGEQYF | TGCGCCAGCAGCTCCGGGACAGGGGACGGCGAGCAGTACTTC
TRBJ2-3 | TRBV19 | . | . | CASSMMTGTDTQYF | TGTGCCAGTAGTATGATGACAGGCACAGATACGCAGTATTTT
TRBJ1-2 | TRBV5-6 | . | TRBD1 | CASSLGQGIGYTF | TGTGCCAGCAGCTTGGGACAGGGGATCGGCTACACCTTC
TRBJ1-2 | TRBV27 | once | . | CASSLAGHGYTF | TGTGCCAGCAGTTTGGCGGGCCACGGCTACACCTTC
TRBJ2-4 | TRBV10-3 | few | TRBD2 | CAISGRNGSTSSGRISKNIQYF | TGTGCCATCAGTGGGAGGAATGGCAGTACGTCTAGCGGGAGGATCTCCAAAAACATTCAGTACTTC
TRBJ1-2 | TRBV27 | . | . | CASSLRQAITNGYTF | TGTGCCAGCAGTCTTAGACAGGCTATAACTAATGGCTACACCTTC
TRBJ2-3 | TRBV9 | . | TRBD2 | CASSVGASGSLDTQYF | TGTGCCAGCAGCGTAGGGGCTAGCGGGAGCCTGGATACGCAGTATTTT
TRBJ2-1 | TRBV2 | . | TRBD2 | CASSFRLAGNGDEQFF | TGTGCCAGCAGCTTCAGACTAGCGGGGAATGGAGATGAGCAGTTCTTC
TRBJ2-1 | TRBV5-6 | . | TRBD2 | CASSRLAGVYNEQFF | TGTGCCAGCAGCAGACTAGCGGGGGTTTACAATGAGCAGTTCTTC